This T cell receptor (beta chain) was captured by sequencing in a study of T cell changes during pregnancy in multiple sclerosis (dated by TCRdb to the late 2010s). Study-wide context: In women with multiple sclerosis, the researchers looked at how the T cell repertoire shifted as pregnancy progressed.

Receptors were amplified or captured by the immunoSEQ multiplex PCR assay. The source is immuneACCESS, and TCRdb retained only in-frame sequences with V and J called. Part of the clones is not carried over; for the studies checked, unresolved V genes explain less than half of this, and the remainder is unexplained. The sample table records 38,000 or so clones; around nine tenths of these occur just once. 1% to 1.5% of the sample goes to the ten largest clones. With regard to this clone: No antigen is known for it. No qualities accompany the bases; no much larger clone lies one base away.

CDR1 is given as SGHNT and CDR2 as YYREEE, both from the germline V gene (reference sequence). V is clipped by 5 bases and J by 2 bases, and the sequence between their germline boundaries is 12 bases long. The CDR3 spans 14 residues, from the cysteine through the phenylalanine. Just CDR3 DNA is preserved here, 42 bases in frame from base 1. Recombination connected TRBV5-4 to TRBJ2-3; TRBD1 is perhaps the D gene, given 5 matching bases. The material was peripheral blood, obtained before pregnancy. The source of this sequence is a female donor with multiple sclerosis, enrolled in a pregnancy study. The CDR3 region reads CASRSDTDTDTQYF. The nucleotides are TGTGCCAGCAGGTCGGACACGGACACAGATACGCAGTATTTT.